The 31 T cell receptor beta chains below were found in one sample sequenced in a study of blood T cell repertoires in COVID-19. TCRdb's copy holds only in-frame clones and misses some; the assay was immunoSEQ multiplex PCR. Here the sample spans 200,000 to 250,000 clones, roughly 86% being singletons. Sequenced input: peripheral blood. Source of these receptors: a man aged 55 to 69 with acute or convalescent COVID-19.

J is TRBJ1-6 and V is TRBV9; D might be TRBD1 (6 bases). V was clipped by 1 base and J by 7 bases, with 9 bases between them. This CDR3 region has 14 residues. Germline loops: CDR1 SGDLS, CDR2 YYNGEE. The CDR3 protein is CASSVRQANSPLHF. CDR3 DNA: TGTGCCAGCAGCGTAAGACAGGCGAATTCACCCCTCCACTTT. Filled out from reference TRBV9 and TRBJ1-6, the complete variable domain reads DSGVTQTPKHLITATGQRVTLRCSPRSGDLSVYWYQQSLDQGLQFLIQYYNGEERAKGNILERFSAQQFPDLHSELNLSSLELGDSALYFCASSVRQANSPLHFGNGTRLTVT.

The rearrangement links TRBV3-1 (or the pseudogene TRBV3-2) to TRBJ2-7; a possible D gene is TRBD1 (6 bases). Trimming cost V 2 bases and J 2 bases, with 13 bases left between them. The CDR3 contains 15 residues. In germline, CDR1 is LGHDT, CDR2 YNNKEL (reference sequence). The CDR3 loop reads CASSQPGATPYEQYF. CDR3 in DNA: TGTGCCAGCAGCCAACCAGGGGCAACCCCCTACGAGCAGTACTTC.

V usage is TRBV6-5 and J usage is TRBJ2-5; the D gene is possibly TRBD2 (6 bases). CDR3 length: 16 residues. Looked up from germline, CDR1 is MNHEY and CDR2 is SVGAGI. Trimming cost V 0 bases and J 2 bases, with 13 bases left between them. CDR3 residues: CASSYSIGAGQETQYF. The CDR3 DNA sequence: TGTGCCAGCAGTTACTCGATTGGCGCGGGACAAGAGACCCAGTACTTC.

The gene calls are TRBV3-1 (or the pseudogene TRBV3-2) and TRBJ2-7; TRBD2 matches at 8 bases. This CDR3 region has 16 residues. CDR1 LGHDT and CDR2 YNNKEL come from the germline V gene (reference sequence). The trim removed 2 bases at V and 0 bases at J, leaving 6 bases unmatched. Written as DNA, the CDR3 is TGTGCCAGCAGCCAACCAAGCGGGGGCCCCTCCTACGAGCAGTACTTC. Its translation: CASSQPSGGPSYEQYF.

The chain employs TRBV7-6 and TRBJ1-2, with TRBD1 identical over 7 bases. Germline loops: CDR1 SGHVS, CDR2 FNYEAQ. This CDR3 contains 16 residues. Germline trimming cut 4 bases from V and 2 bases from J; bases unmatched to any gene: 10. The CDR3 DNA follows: TGTGCCAGCAGCTCCCAGACAGGGAGGACGAACTATGGCTACACCTTC. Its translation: CASSSQTGRTNYGYTF.

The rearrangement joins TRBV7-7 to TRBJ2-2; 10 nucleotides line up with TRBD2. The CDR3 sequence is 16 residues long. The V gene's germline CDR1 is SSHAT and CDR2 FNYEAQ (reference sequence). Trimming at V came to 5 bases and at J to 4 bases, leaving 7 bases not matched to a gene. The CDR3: CASSPVLAGVTGELFF. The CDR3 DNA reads TGTGCCAGCAGCCCTGTTCTAGCGGGGGTCACCGGGGAGCTGTTTTTT.

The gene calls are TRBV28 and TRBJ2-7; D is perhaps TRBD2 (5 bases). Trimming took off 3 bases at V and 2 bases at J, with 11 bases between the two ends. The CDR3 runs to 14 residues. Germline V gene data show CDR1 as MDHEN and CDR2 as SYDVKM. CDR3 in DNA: TGTGCCAGCAGTTTCGGGGTAACCGCCTACGAGCAGTACTTC. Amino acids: CASSFGVTAYEQYF.

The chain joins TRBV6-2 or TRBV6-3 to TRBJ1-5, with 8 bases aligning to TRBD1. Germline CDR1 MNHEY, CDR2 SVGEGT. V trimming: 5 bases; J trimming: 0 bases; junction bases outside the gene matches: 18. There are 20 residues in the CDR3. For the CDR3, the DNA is TGTGCCAGCAGTCCCACGTTTCGGACAGGGACCCTCCATAGCAATCAGCCCCAGCATTTT. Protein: CASSPTFRTGTLHSNQPQHF.

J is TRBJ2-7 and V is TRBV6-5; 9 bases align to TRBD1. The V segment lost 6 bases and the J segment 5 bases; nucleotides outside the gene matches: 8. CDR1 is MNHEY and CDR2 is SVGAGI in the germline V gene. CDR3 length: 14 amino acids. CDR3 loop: CASSPTGGLDEQYF. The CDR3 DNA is TGTGCCAGCAGCCCGACAGGGGGATTGGACGAGCAGTACTTC.

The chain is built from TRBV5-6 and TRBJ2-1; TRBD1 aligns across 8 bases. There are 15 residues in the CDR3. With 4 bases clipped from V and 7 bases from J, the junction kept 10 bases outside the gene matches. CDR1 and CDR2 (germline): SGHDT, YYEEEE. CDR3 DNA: TGTGCCAGCAGCACGGACAGGGTACCCCGGAATGAGCAGTTCTTC. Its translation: CASSTDRVPRNEQFF. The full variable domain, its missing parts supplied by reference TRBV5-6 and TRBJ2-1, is DAGVTQSPTHLIKTRGQQVTLRCSPKSGHDTVSWYQQALGQGPQFIFQYYEEEERQRGNFPDRFSGHQFPNYSSELNVNALLLGDSALYLCASSTDRVPRNEQFFGPGTRLTVL.

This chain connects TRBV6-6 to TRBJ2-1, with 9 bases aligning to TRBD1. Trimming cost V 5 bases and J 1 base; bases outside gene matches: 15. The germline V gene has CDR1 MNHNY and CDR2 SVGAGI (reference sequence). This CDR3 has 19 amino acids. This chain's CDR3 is CASSPFGTGYGGSYNEQFF. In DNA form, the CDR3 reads TGTGCCAGCAGTCCTTTCGGGACAGGGTACGGGGGTTCCTACAATGAGCAGTTCTTC.

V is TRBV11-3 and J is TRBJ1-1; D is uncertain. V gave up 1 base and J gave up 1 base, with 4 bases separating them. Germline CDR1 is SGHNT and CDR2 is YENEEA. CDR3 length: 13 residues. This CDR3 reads CASSLGPNTEAFF. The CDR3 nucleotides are TGTGCCAGCAGCTTAGGGCCGAACACTGAAGCTTTCTTT.

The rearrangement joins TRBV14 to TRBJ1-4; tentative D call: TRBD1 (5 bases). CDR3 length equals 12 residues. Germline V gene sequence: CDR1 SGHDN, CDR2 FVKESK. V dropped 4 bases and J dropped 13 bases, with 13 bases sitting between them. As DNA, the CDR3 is TGTGCCAGCAGCCCGGGGGGTTTCTCACTGTTTTTT. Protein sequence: CASSPGGFSLFF.

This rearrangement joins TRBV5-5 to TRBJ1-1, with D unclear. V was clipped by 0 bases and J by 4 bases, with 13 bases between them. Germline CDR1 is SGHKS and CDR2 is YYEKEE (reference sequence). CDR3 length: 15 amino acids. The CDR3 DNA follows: TGTGCCAGCAGCTTGGCGAGTGTCCCAGGCACTGAAGCTTTCTTT. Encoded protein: CASSLASVPGTEAFF.

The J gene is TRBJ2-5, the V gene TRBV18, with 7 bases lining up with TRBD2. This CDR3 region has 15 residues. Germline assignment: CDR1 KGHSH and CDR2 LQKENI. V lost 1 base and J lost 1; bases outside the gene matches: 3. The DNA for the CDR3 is TGTGCCAGCTCACCACAGGGAGGGACCCAAGAGACCCAGTACTTC. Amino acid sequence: CASSPQGGTQETQYF. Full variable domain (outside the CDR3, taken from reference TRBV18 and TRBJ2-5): NAGVMQNPRHLVRRRGQEARLRCSPMKGHSHVYWYRQLPEEGLKFMVYLQKENIIDESGMPKERFSAEFPKEGPSILRIQQVVRGDSAAYFCASSPQGGTQETQYFGPGTRLLVL.

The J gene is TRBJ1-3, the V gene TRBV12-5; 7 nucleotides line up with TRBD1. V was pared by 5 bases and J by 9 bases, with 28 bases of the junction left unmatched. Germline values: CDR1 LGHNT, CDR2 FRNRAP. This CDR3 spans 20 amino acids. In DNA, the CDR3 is TGTGCTAGTGGTCCCCACAGGGGACGCCTCAAGTGCCCCAAGCCGCCCACCATATATTTT. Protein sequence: CASGPHRGRLKCPKPPTIYF.

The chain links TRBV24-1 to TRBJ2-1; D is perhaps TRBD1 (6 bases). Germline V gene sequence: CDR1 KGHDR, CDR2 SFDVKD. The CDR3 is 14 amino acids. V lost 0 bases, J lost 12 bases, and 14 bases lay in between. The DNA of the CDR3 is TGTGCCACCAGTGATTTGAGTTATAGAGGGGGGCAGTTCTTC. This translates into CATSDLSYRGGQFF.

The CDR3 is CASSYTPSNYGYTF. In DNA, the CDR3 is TGTGCCAGCAGTTACACACCGTCGAACTATGGCTACACCTTC. The rearrangement links TRBV6-5 to TRBJ1-2; D call uncertain. V was trimmed by 2 bases and J by 2 bases, leaving 9 bases between them. Germline V gene sequence: CDR1 MNHEY, CDR2 SVGAGI. The CDR3 loop spans 14 amino acids.

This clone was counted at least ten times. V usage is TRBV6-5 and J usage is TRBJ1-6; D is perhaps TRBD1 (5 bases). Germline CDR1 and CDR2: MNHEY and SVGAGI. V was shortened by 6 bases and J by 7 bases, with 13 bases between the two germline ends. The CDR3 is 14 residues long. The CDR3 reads CASSTGTPNSPLHF. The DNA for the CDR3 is TGTGCCAGCAGCACCGGGACTCCAAATTCACCCCTCCACTTT.

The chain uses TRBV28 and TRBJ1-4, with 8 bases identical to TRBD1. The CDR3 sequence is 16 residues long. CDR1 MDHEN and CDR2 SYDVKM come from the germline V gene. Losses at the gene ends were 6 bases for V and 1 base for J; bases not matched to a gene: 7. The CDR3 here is CASRPATGGTNEKLFF. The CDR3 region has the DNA TGTGCCAGCAGACCAGCCACAGGGGGAACTAATGAAAAACTGTTTTTT.

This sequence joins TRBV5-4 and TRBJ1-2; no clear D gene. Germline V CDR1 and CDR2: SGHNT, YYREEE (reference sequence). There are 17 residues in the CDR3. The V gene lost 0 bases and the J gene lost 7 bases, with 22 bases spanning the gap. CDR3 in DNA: TGTGCCAGCAGCTTGGGGGCAGGCGGGTCCCCCCTGGGTGGCTACACCTTC. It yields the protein CASSLGAGGSPLGGYTF.

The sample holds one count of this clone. CDR3 in amino acids: CASSPGPLATYGYTF. In nucleotides, the CDR3 is TGTGCCAGCAGCCCAGGGCCTCTGGCGACCTATGGCTACACCTTC. This rearrangement joins TRBV9 to TRBJ1-2; TRBD1 is a possible D gene (5 bases). The V end lost 4 bases, the J end lost 4 bases, and 17 bases lay between the germline ends. The CDR3 has 15 residues. CDR1 is SGDLS, CDR2 YYNGEE, per germline.

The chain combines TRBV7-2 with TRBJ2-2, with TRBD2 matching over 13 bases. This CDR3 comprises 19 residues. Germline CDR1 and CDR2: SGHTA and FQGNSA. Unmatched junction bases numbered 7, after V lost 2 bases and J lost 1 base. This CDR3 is CASSLYGTSGALNTGELFF. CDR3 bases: TGTGCCAGCAGCTTATACGGGACTAGCGGGGCCTTGAACACCGGGGAGCTGTTTTTT.

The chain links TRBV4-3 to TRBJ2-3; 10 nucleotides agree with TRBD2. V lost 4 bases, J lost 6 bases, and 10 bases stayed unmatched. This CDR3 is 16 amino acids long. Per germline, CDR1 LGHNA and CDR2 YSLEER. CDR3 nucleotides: TGCGCCAGCAGCCGACTGACTAGCGGGCCGGCGGATACGCAGTATTTT. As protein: CASSRLTSGPADTQYF.

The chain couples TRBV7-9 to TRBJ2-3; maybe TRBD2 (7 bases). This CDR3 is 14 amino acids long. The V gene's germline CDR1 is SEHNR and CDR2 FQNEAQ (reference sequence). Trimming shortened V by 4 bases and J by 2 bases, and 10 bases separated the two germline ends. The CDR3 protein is CASSSGGLTDTQYF. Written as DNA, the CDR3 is TGTGCCAGCAGCTCGGGGGGCCTCACAGATACGCAGTATTTT.

For the CDR3, the DNA is TGTGCCAGTAGGAACAGGGGCGTAAGCACAGATACGCAGTATTTT. Translation: CASRNRGVSTDTQYF. The rearrangement uses TRBV19 and TRBJ2-3; TRBD1 matches at 7 bases. This CDR3 is built from 15 residues. Trimming took 6 bases from V and 0 from J; bases not matched to a gene: 6. Per the germline V gene, CDR1 is LNHDA and CDR2 is SQIVND (reference sequence).

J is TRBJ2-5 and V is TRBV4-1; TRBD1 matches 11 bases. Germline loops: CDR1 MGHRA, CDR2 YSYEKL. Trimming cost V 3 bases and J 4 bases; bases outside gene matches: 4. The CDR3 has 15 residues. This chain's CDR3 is CASSQDRGLGETQYF. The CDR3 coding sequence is TGCGCCAGCAGCCAGGACAGGGGGCTTGGAGAGACCCAGTACTTC.

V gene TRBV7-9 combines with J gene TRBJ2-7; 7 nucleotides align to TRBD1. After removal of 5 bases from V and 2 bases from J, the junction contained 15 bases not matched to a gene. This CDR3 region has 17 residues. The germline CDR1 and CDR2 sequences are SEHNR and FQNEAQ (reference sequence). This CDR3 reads CASSHNVQGLRAYEQYF. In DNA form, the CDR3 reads TGTGCCAGCAGCCATAATGTACAGGGGTTACGGGCCTACGAGCAGTACTTC.

CDR3 coding DNA: TGTGCCAGCCAACGCTATAGGTGGGCCACAGGGCAGAGCTCCTACGAGCAGTACTTC. Protein: CASQRYRWATGQSSYEQYF. This chain joins TRBV28 and TRBJ2-7, with a weak D call TRBD1 (6 bases). The length of the CDR3 is 19 residues. The germline V gene has CDR1 MDHEN and CDR2 SYDVKM. The ends were cut back, 8 bases at V and 0 bases at J, with 29 bases in the middle.

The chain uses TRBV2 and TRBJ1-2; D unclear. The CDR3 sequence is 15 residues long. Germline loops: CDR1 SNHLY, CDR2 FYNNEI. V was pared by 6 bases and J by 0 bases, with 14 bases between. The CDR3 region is CASSARSGANYGYTF. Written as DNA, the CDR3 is TGTGCCAGCAGCGCCCGATCCGGAGCTAACTATGGCTACACCTTC.

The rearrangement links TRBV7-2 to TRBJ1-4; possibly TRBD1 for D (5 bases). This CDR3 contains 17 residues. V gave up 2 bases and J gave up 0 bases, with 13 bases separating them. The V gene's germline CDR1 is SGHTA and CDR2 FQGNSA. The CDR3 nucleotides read TGTGCCAGCAGCTTAAGAGCGGGGCCTGCAACTAATGAAAAACTGTTTTTT. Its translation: CASSLRAGPATNEKLFF.